This TCR beta chain was captured by sequencing in a study of shared clonotypes between healthy human individuals. CDR1 and CDR2 (germline): KGHSH, LQKENI. The CDR3 has 16 amino acids. V shed 4 bases and J 2 bases; nucleotides not matched to a gene: 3. The method was immunoSEQ multiplex PCR; TCRdb's version includes in-frame clones alone and lacks a portion of them. The sample records roughly 2,300,000 clones, around 92% being singletons. This chain joins TRBV18 and TRBJ2-3, with 13 bases identical to TRBD2. This clonotype was obtained from a man between 18 and 29 years old in good health. Some clones in this sample may be carry-over from other donors' samples. The specimen sequenced was naive CD4+ T cells from PBMCs. Subset specified: CD45RA+ positively selected. CDR3 loop: CASSRGTSGTTDTQYF. The CDR3 bases are TGTGCCAGCTCACGAGGGACTAGCGGGACCACAGATACGCAGTATTTT. The variable domain in full, with the rest retrieved from reference TRBV18 and TRBJ2-3, is NAGVMQNPRHLVRRRGQEARLRCSPMKGHSHVYWYRQLPEEGLKFMVYLQKENIIDESGMPKERFSAEFPKEGPSILRIQQVVRGDSAAYFCASSRGTSGTTDTQYFGPGTRLTVL.